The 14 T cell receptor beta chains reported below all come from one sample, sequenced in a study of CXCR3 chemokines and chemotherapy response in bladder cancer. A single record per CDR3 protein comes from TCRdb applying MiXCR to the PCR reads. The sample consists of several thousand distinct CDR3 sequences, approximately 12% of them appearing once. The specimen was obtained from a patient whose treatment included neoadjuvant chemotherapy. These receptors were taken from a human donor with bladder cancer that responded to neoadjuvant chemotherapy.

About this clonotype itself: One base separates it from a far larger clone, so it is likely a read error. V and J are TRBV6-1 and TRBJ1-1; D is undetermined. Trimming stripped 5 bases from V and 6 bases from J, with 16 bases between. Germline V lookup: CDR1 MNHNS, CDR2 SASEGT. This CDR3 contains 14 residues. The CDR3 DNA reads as TGTGCCAGCAGTCGATACAGCCCTGTCGCTGAAGCTTTCTTT. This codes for CASSRYSPVAEAFF.

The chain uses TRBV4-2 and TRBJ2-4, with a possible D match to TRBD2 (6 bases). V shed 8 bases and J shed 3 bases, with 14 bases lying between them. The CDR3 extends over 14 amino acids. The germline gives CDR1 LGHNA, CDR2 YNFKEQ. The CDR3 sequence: CASSQEGNKNIQYF. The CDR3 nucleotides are TGTGCCAGCTCACAGGAGGGGAACAAAAACATTCAGTACTTC.

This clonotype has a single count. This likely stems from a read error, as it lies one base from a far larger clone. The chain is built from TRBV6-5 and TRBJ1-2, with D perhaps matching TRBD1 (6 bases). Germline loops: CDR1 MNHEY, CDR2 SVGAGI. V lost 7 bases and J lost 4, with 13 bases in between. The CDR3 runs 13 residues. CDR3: CASTERGGYGYTF. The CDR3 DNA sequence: TGTGCCAGCACGGAGAGGGGGGGCTATGGCTACACCTTC.

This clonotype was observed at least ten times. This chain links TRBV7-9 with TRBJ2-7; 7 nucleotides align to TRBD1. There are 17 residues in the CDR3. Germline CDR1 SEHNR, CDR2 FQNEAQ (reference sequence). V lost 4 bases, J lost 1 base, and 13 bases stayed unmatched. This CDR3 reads CASSSDADRKGSYEQYF. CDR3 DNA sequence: TGTGCCAGCAGCTCAGACGCGGACAGGAAAGGATCCTACGAGCAGTACTTC.

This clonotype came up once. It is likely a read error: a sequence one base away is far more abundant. The CDR3 region has the DNA TGTGCCACTAGCGGGGGTTTGGTCAATGAGCAGTACTTC. This codes for CATSGGLVNEQYF. The chain uses TRBV6-5 and TRBJ2-7; 10 positions match TRBD2. This CDR3 spans 13 amino acids. Trimming cost V 10 bases and J 7 bases; bases outside gene matches: 10. CDR1 and CDR2 from the germline V gene are MNHEY and SVGAGI.

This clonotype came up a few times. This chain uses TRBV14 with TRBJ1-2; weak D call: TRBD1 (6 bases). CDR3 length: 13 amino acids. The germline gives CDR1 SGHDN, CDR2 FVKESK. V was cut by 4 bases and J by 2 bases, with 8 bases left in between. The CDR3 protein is CASSPTGNYGYTF. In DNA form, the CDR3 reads TGTGCCAGCAGCCCGACAGGCAACTATGGCTACACCTTC.

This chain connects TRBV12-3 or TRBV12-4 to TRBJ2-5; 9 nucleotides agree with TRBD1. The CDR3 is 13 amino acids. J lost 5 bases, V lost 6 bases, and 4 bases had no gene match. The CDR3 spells CASSSTGGETQYF. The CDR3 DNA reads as TGTGCCAGCAGCTCGACAGGGGGGGAGACCCAGTACTTC.

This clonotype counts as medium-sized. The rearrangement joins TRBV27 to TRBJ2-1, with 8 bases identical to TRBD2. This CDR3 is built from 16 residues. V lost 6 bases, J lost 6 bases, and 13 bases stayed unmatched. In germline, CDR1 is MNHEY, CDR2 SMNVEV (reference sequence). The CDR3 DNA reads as TGTGCCAGCAGCCTGACTCGGGGGGGCCTCGGCAATGAGCAGTTCTTC. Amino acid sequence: CASSLTRGGLGNEQFF.

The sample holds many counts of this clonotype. DNA of the CDR3: TGTGCCAGCAGCCGCTCGGGCGGGGTTTACACAGATACGCAGTATTTT. Protein product: CASSRSGGVYTDTQYF. This sequence joins TRBV7-9 and TRBJ2-3; a weak D match, TRBD2 (6 bases). V was clipped by 5 bases and J by 2 bases, with 17 bases between them. Germline V gene lookup returns CDR1 SEHNR and CDR2 FQNEAQ (reference sequence). The CDR3 spans 16 residues.

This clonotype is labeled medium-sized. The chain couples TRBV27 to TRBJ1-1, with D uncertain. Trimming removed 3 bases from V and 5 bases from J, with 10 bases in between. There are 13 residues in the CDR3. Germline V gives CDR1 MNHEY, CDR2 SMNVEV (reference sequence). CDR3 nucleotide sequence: TGTGCCAGCAGTTTCCCGGGGAGGACTGAAGCTTTCTTT. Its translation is CASSFPGRTEAFF.

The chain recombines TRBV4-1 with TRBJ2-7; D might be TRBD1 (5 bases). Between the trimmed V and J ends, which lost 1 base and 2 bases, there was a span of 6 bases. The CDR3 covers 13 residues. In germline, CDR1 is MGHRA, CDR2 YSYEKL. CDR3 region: CASSQGGPYEQYF. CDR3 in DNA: TGCGCCAGCAGCCAAGGGGGCCCCTACGAGCAGTACTTC.

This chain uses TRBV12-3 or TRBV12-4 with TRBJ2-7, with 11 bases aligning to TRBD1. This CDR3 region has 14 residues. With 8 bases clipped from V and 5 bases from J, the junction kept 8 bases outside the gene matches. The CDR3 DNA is TGTGCCAGCGAGAAAGGGACAGGGGGTGACGAGCAGTACTTC. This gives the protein CASEKGTGGDEQYF.

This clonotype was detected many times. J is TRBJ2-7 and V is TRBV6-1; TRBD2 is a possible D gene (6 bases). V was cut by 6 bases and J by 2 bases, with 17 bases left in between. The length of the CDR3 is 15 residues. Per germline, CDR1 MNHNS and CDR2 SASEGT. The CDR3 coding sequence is TGTGCCAGCAGGAAGGCGGGGCCTTGGGCCTACGAGCAGTACTTC. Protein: CASRKAGPWAYEQYF.

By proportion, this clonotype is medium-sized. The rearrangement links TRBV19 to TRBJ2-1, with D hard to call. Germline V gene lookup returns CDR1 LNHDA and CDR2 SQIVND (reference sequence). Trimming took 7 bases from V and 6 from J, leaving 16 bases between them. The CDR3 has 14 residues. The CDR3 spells CASKPHTGRNEQFF. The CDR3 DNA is TGTGCCAGTAAACCCCATACTGGACGCAATGAGCAGTTCTTC.